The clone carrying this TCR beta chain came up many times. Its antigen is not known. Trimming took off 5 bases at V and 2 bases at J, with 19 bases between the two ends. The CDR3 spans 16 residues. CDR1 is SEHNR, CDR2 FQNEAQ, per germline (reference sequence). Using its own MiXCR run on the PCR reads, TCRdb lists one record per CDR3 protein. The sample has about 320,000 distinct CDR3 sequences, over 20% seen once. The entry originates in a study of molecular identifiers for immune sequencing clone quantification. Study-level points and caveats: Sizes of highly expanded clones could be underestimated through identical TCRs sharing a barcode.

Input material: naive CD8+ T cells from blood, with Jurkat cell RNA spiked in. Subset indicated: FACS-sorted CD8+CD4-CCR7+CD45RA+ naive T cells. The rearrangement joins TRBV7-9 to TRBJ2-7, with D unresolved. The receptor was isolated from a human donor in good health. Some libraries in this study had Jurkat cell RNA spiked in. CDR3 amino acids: CASSGRMGFRAYEQYF. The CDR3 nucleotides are TGTGCCAGCAGCGGACGAATGGGGTTTAGGGCCTACGAGCAGTACTTC.